Each of the 7 T cell receptor beta chains below was sequenced from the same sample in a study of CD8+CD57+ T cells in acquired aplastic anemia (dated by TCRdb to 2016 to 2019). Sequenced on an Illumina HiSeq 2000. Profiling of TCR beta VDJ combinations and CDR3 sequences used genomic DNA as the template. TCRdb applied fastp at Q25 and MiXCR to the public reads, then kept only in-frame beta chains. Each entry is one CDR3 protein sequence, shown with its most common DNA and genes. For this sample there are about 190,000 distinct CDR3 sequences; around three fifths appear just once. About 45% of the sample rests with the top ten. Sequencing used sorted CD4+, CD8+, or CD8+CD57+ T cells (not recorded which) from PBMCs. The receptors derive from a human donor with severe aplastic anemia or a healthy control (not recorded which).

This clonotype was counted at least ten times. The chain couples TRBV20-1 to TRBJ2-7; D is uncertain. The germline V gene encodes CDR1 DFQATT and CDR2 SNEGSKA (reference sequence). Trimming cost V 3 bases and J 4 bases, with 10 bases left between them. CDR3 length: 12 residues. The CDR3 here is CSASRPPYEQYF. In nucleotides, the CDR3 is TGCAGTGCTAGTCGTCCTCCATACGAGCAGTACTTC.

The CDR3 loop is CASSHSNRVPFF. CDR3 nucleotides: TGTGCCAGCAGCCACTCTAACAGGGTTCCTTTCTTT. The rearrangement joins TRBV14 to TRBJ1-1, with D tentatively TRBD1 (6 bases). Per germline, CDR1 SGHDN and CDR2 FVKESK. V was pared by 3 bases and J by 12 bases, with 14 bases between. This CDR3 comprises 12 residues.

This clonotype was counted only a few times. The rearrangement joins TRBV7-9 to TRBJ2-7; 12 bases are shared with TRBD2. From germline, CDR1 is SEHNR and CDR2 FQNEAQ (reference sequence). After removal of 4 bases from V and 4 bases from J, the junction contained 2 bases not matched to a gene. The CDR3 sequence is 14 residues long. As DNA, the CDR3 is TGTGCCAGCAGCTCGACTAGCGGGGGATACGAGCAGTACTTC. Translating it yields CASSSTSGGYEQYF.

The chain carries TRBV5-1 and TRBJ2-7, with a tentative D call TRBD1 (6 bases). Germline CDR1 and CDR2: SGHRS and YFSETQ. The CDR3 has 13 residues. The V gene lost 5 bases and the J gene lost 2 bases, with 11 bases spanning the gap. CDR3 in DNA: TGCGCCAGCAGTTCCAGGGGCGCCTACGAGCAGTACTTC. Amino acids: CASSSRGAYEQYF.

This clonotype was seen just once. The rearrangement links TRBV10-3 to TRBJ2-4; the D gene is possibly TRBD2 (5 bases). Looked up from germline, CDR1 is ENHRY and CDR2 is SYGVKD. The CDR3 totals 17 residues. V was trimmed by 0 bases and J by 1 base, leaving 13 bases between them. As DNA, the CDR3 is TGTGCCATCAGTGAGTCCGCAGCGGACGGGGCCAAAAACATTCAGTACTTC. It translates to CAISESAADGAKNIQYF.

The chain combines TRBV6-1 with TRBJ1-4; no reliable D call. The V gene's germline CDR1 is MNHNS and CDR2 SASEGT. The V gene lost 5 bases and the J gene lost 5 bases, with 18 bases spanning the gap. The CDR3 covers 16 residues. For the CDR3, the DNA is TGTGCCAGCAGTTATAGTTTATTGGTCAAGAATGAAAAACTGTTTTTT. Translating gives CASSYSLLVKNEKLFF.

CDR3 sequence reads: CSARDRGSALYGYTF. The DNA for the CDR3 is TGCAGTGCTAGGGACAGGGGATCGGCACTCTATGGCTACACCTTC. The V and J genes are TRBV20-1 and TRBJ1-2, with 9 bases that match TRBD1. This CDR3 region has 15 residues. V shed 3 bases, J shed 4 bases, and the junction held 9 bases outside the gene matches. Germline V gene sequence: CDR1 DFQATT, CDR2 SNEGSKA (reference sequence).